This TCR beta chain was observed in a study of CD8+CD57+ T cells in acquired aplastic anemia. CDR3 and TCR beta VDJ profiling relied on a genomic DNA template. TCRdb used MiXCR to reprocess the reads, holding one entry per CDR3 protein. The table includes fewer than 250,000 distinct CDR3 sequences, around 59% detected once. Sequenced: sorted CD4+, CD8+, or CD8+CD57+ T cells (not recorded which) from PBMCs. The clonotype comes from a human donor in good health, serving as a control.

This CDR3 reads CASSGWGGQPQHF. The CDR3 DNA sequence: TGTGCCAGTAGTGGATGGGGCGGACAGCCCCAGCATTTT. The chain uses TRBV19 and TRBJ1-5, with D possibly TRBD1 on 5 matching bases. The CDR3 contains 13 residues. The V gene lost 5 bases and the J gene lost 7 bases, with 12 bases spanning the gap. The germline gives CDR1 LNHDA, CDR2 SQIVND (reference sequence).